This T cell receptor (beta chain) was documented in a study of cytomegalovirus exposure and HLA in healthy donors. Study details: Clustering assigned approximately 79% of the approximately 430 genotyped donors to the Caucasian-associated ancestry cluster.

Of note for this clone: Its antigen remains unidentified.

V trimming: 5 bases; J trimming: 5 bases; junction bases outside the gene matches: 19. The CDR3 is 19 amino acids. Germline V lookup: CDR1 SGHDT, CDR2 YYEEEE. General study points: A reported reduction in N-insertions relative to the roughly 610-donor mean was seen in an Asian-associated ancestry cluster in a later analysis.

This PCR relied on a set of 60 Vbeta primers and 13 Jbeta primers. Clones were sequenced by immunoSEQ multiplex PCR, and TCRdb holds only the in-frame ones, with some missing. Among around 250,000 clones, nearly 95% were seen once, and the ten largest hold 1.7%. This sequence joins TRBV5-6 and TRBJ2-3, with TRBD2 matching over 11 bases. Sequencing was done on a sample of PBMCs. The clonotype originates from a girl aged 2-10 years in good health and CMV-seronegative. CDR3 region: CASRLSWGSLAGGIDTQYF. CDR3 bases: TGTGCCAGCAGACTATCTTGGGGTAGCCTAGCGGGGGGTATAGATACGCAGTATTTT.